One and the same sample provided the 3 T cell receptor beta chains below, sequenced in a study of control samples from healthy donors and cancer patients. The data were produced by immunoSEQ multiplex PCR, yet TCRdb's version contains in-frame clones alone and is incomplete. The table for this sample gives fewer than 200,000 clones. The sequencing sample was made of blood. The receptors originated from a woman aged 25-40 years in good health.

The chain carries TRBV3-1 (or the pseudogene TRBV3-2) and TRBJ1-1; D is possibly TRBD1 (5 bases). This CDR3 has 15 amino acids. V lost 4 bases and J lost 0, with 12 bases in between. Looked up from germline, CDR1 is LGHDT and CDR2 is YNNKEL (reference sequence). The CDR3: CASSLGQAMNTEAFF. The CDR3 DNA is TGTGCCAGCAGCCTCGGACAAGCAATGAACACTGAAGCTTTCTTT.

The chain has TRBV5-4 and TRBJ2-1, with unresolved D. The CDR3 sequence is 14 residues long. CDR1 and CDR2 from the germline V gene are SGHNT and YYREEE (reference sequence). V was pared by 1 base and J by 2 bases, with 7 bases between. This CDR3 is CASSLSGTYNEQFF. The DNA for the CDR3 is TGTGCCAGCAGCTTGTCTGGAACCTACAATGAGCAGTTCTTC.

For this clone: At one of its ends the junction is not consistent with the germline gene, which may arise from a read error. The gene calls are TRBV7-9 and TRBJ2-5; D is uncertain. There are 16 residues in the CDR3. Germline V gene data show CDR1 as SEHNR and CDR2 as FQNEAQ (reference sequence). CDR3 loop: CASSLNYRNPREPQYF. DNA for the CDR3: TGTGCCAGCAGCTTAAATTATAGGAACCCAAGAGAGCCCCAGTACTTC.